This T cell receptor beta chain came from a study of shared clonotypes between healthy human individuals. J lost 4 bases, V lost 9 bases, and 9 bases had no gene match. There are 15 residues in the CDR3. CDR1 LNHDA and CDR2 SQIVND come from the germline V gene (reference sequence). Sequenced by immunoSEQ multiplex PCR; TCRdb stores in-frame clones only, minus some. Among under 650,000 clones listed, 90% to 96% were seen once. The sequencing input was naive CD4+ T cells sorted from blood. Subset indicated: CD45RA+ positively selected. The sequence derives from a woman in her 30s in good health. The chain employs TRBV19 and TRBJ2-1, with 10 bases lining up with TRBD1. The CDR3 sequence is CASPPPGQGYNEQFF. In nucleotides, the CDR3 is TGTGCCAGCCCCCCCCCGGGACAGGGGTACAATGAGCAGTTCTTC.